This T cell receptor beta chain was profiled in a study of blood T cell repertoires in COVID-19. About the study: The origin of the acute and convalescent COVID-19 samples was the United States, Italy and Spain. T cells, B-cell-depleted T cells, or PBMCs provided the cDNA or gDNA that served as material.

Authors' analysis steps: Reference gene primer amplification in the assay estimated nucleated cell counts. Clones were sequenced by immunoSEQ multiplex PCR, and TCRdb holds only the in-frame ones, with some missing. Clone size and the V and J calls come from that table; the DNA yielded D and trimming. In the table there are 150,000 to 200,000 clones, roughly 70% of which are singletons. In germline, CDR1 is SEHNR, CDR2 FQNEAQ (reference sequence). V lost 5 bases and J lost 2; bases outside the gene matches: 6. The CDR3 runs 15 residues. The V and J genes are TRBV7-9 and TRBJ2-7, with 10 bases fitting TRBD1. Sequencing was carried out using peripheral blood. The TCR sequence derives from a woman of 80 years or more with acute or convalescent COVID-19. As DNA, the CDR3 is TGTGCCAGCAGCACGACCGGGACAGGGGCCTACGAGCAGTACTTC. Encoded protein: CASSTTGTGAYEQYF. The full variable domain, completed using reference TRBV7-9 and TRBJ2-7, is DTGVSQNPRHKITKRGQNVTFRCDPISEHNRLYWYRQTLGQGPEFLTYFQNEAQLEKSRLLSDRFSAERPKGSFSTLEIQRTEQGDSAMYLCASSTTGTGAYEQYFGPGTRLTVT.